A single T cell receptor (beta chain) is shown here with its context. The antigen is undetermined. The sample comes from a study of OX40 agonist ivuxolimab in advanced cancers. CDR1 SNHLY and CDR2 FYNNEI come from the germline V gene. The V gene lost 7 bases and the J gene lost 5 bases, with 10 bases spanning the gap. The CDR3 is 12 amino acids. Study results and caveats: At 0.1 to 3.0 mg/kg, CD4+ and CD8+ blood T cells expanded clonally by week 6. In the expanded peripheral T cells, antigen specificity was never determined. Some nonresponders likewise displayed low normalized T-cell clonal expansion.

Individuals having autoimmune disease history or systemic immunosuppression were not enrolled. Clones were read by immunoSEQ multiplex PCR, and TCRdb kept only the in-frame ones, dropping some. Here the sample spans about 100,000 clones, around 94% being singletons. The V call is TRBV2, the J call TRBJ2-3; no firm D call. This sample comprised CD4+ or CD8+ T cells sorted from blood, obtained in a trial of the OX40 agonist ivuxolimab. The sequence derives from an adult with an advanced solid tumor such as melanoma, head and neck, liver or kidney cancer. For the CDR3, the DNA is TGTGCCAGCAAAGGAGCAGGAGATACGCAGTATTTT. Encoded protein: CASKGAGDTQYF.